This T cell receptor (beta chain) was sequenced in a study of chemoradiotherapy in HPV16-positive cancers (dated by TCRdb to 2021 to 2024). Context from the whole study: Candidate HPV-specific T-cell clones and common TCR motifs were defined through functional T-cell assays on cells from two HPV16-positive patients. TCR repertoires from roughly 93 patients with HPV-related cancers were then used to track the candidate HPV-specific TCRs and motifs. The study asked whether T-cell immunity against the HPV oncoproteins E6 and E7 changes during chemoradiotherapy and whether it affects survival.

The study at large found these results: The survival association was reported for HPV16-positive patients, and the functional definition of HPV-specific T cells was derived from only two HPV16-positive patients. Among HPV16-positive patients, expansion of HPV-responsive T cells during chemoradiotherapy was associated with better recurrence-free survival. Expansion of candidate HPV-specific clones and E7-related TCR motifs was observed in the tumor microenvironment during treatment, whereas no such expansion was observed for non-HPV-specific T cells.

Library creation used the immunoSEQ multiplex PCR assay. This immuneACCESS table, as held by TCRdb, lists in-frame sequences with V and J called but not all clones. Of the missing ones, under half trace to an unresolved V gene in checked studies; the others have no known cause. Present in this sample are tens of thousands of clones, approximately 90% of which were seen just once. The leading ten clones occupy approximately 5.8% of the sample. Including cysteine and phenylalanine, the CDR3 has 13 amino acids. The entry retains the CDR3 DNA only, 39 bases that are in frame from base 1. Sequences SGHRS (CDR1) and YFSETQ (CDR2) are obtained from the germline V gene. Trimming costs V 5 bases and J 2 bases, and their ends lie 10 bases apart. Repertoires were sampled repeatedly over the course of chemoradiotherapy so that clonal expansion in the tumor microenvironment could be followed. To note about this clone: The antigen it binds to is not known. No base quality values were provided; no much bigger clone lies one nucleotide off.

In this chain, TRBV5-1 is recombined with TRBJ1-1; the D gene lacks a confident call. The starting material was blood, obtained from a patient who underwent chemoradiotherapy. The source of this sequence is a human donor with HPV-associated anogenital cancer. The CDR3 amino acid sequence is: CASSSMHNTEAFF. In nucleotide form, the sequence is TGCGCCAGCAGTAGTATGCATAACACTGAAGCTTTCTTT.